This entry lists 30 T cell receptor beta chains sequenced from one sample in a study of shared clonotypes between healthy human individuals. Clones were sequenced by immunoSEQ multiplex PCR, and TCRdb holds only the in-frame ones, with some missing. The sample lists about 1,500,000 clones, roughly 97% occurring once. The specimen was naive CD4+ T cells sorted from blood. Subset defined: CD45RA+ positively selected. The receptors here all came from a man aged 30-40 years in good health.

The chain joins TRBV9 to TRBJ1-1, with D uncertain. Germline V gives CDR1 SGDLS, CDR2 YYNGEE. Trimming stripped 0 bases from V and 1 base from J, with 7 bases between. The CDR3 is 14 residues long. The CDR3 nucleotides read TGTGCCAGCAGCGTAGGGCCTAAGAACACTGAAGCTTTCTTT. Its protein is CASSVGPKNTEAFF.

The chain combines TRBV14 with TRBJ1-1; TRBD1 is a possible D gene (6 bases). Trimming removed 3 bases from V and 11 bases from J, with 19 bases in between. This CDR3 comprises 14 residues. Per germline, CDR1 SGHDN and CDR2 FVKESK. The CDR3 region has the DNA TGTGCCAGCAGCCAGCTAGGCGGCTCGAGGGGGGCTTTCTTT. Its translation is CASSQLGGSRGAFF.

This chain connects TRBV19 to TRBJ2-7, with 11 bases fitting TRBD2. V dropped 7 bases and J dropped 6; count of bases not matched to a gene: 8. There are 14 residues in the CDR3. Germline CDR1 reads LNHDA; CDR2 reads SQIVND (reference sequence). CDR3 in DNA: TGTGCCAGTACGATAGCGGGAGGGGTCGGCGAGCAGTACTTC. Translating it yields CASTIAGGVGEQYF.

This clone was picked up a small number of times. This chain uses TRBV27 with TRBJ2-3, with 8 positions matching TRBD1. Per the germline V gene, CDR1 is MNHEY and CDR2 is SMNVEV (reference sequence). CDR3 length equals 16 residues. J gave up 0 bases and V 4 bases, and 6 bases lay outside the gene matches. The CDR3 DNA is TGTGCCAGCAGTTCCGGGACAGGTGCTAGCACAGATACGCAGTATTTT. It codes for CASSSGTGASTDTQYF.

This sequence joins TRBV12-5 and TRBJ2-1; 13 nucleotides agree with TRBD2. Per germline, CDR1 LGHNT and CDR2 FRNRAP. CDR3 length: 15 amino acids. The ends lost 3 bases at V and 10 bases at J; junction bases unmatched: 6. The DNA for the CDR3 is TGTGCTAGTGGTTTACCGTGGGGACTAGCGGGAGAGCAGTTCTTC. Its translation is CASGLPWGLAGEQFF. Full variable domain (outside the CDR3, taken from reference TRBV12-5 and TRBJ2-1): DARVTQTPRHKVTEMGQEVTMRCQPILGHNTVFWYRQTMMQGLELLAYFRNRAPLDDSGMPKDRFSAEMPDATLATLKIQPSEPRDSAVYFCASGLPWGLAGEQFFGPGTRLTVL.

The V call is TRBV4-2, the J call TRBJ1-1; 7 positions match TRBD1. V was clipped by 4 bases and J by 1 base; unmatched bases: 3. Germline V gene lookup returns CDR1 LGHNA and CDR2 YNFKEQ. This CDR3 contains 14 residues. The CDR3 protein is CASSRDSQNTEAFF. For the CDR3, the DNA is TGTGCCAGCAGCCGGGACAGCCAGAACACTGAAGCTTTCTTT.

The genes are TRBV4-1 and TRBJ2-6, with TRBD1 matching 8 bases. The germline CDR1 and CDR2 sequences are MGHRA and YSYEKL. V dropped 5 bases and J dropped 1; count of bases not matched to a gene: 7. This CDR3 is built from 17 residues. CDR3 sequence: CASSGTGPSSGANVLTF. The DNA for the CDR3 is TGCGCCAGCAGCGGGACAGGCCCCTCTTCTGGGGCCAACGTCCTGACTTTC.

The chain uses TRBV27 and TRBJ1-3; 7 bases align to TRBD1. This CDR3 is built from 15 residues. CDR1 is MNHEY, CDR2 SMNVEV, per germline (reference sequence). The V gene end was trimmed by 6 bases and the J gene end by 4 bases; junction bases not matched to a gene: 9. CDR3: CASRRGDSAGNTIYF. CDR3 nucleotide sequence: TGTGCCAGCAGGCGAGGGGACAGCGCAGGAAACACCATATATTTT.

V and J are TRBV19 and TRBJ1-5, with 7 bases aligning to TRBD1. CDR3 length: 17 amino acids. V dropped 3 bases and J dropped 5; count of bases not matched to a gene: 13. Germline V gene data show CDR1 as LNHDA and CDR2 as SQIVND (reference sequence). The CDR3 DNA reads as TGTGCCAGTAGTATGTGGTCTGGGGCCGGGACAGATCAGCCCCAGCATTTT. This translates into CASSMWSGAGTDQPQHF. Variable domain in full (rest from reference TRBV19 and TRBJ1-5): DGGITQSPKYLFRKEGQNVTLSCEQNLNHDAMYWYRQDPGQGLRLIYYSQIVNDFQKGDIAEGYSVSREKKESFPLTVTSAQKNPTAFYLCASSMWSGAGTDQPQHFGDGTRLSIL.

The chain carries TRBV5-5 and TRBJ2-7; 7 nucleotides agree with TRBD1. The CDR3 length is 17 residues. Per the germline V gene, CDR1 is SGHKS and CDR2 is YYEKEE (reference sequence). Unmatched junction bases numbered 14, after V lost 2 bases and J lost 3 bases. CDR3 in DNA: TGTGCCAGCAGCTTCGTCCCGGGGACAGATCGTGGCTACGAGCAGTACTTC. It translates to CASSFVPGTDRGYEQYF.

The chain has TRBV30 and TRBJ1-3; no reliable D call. This CDR3 spans 15 amino acids. V was cut by 0 bases and J by 3 bases, with 12 bases left in between. Per the germline V gene, CDR1 is GTSNPN and CDR2 is SVGIG (reference sequence). CDR3 region: CAWSVFFRDGNTIYF. CDR3 coding DNA: TGTGCCTGGAGTGTATTTTTTAGGGATGGAAACACCATATATTTT.

The chain is built from TRBV28 and TRBJ1-3; D unclear. The V and J ends lost 7 bases and 4 bases respectively, with 17 bases between them. This CDR3 is built from 15 residues. The germline V gene encodes CDR1 MDHEN and CDR2 SYDVKM. The CDR3: CASTGRAAGGNTIYF. In nucleotides, the CDR3 is TGTGCCAGCACAGGAAGGGCTGCCGGAGGAAACACCATATATTTT.

Concerning this clone itself: Additional DNA sequences in this sample encode the identical CDR3. The chain has TRBV9 and TRBJ2-1, with D perhaps matching TRBD1 (5 bases). The CDR3 extends over 14 amino acids. V lost 0 bases and J lost 3, with 7 bases in between. The germline V gene encodes CDR1 SGDLS and CDR2 YYNGEE. This CDR3 reads CASSVGDSYNEQFF. The CDR3 coding sequence is TGTGCCAGCAGCGTAGGTGACAGCTACAATGAGCAGTTCTTC.

The gene calls are TRBV6-1 and TRBJ1-3; tentative D call: TRBD1 (6 bases). V shed 11 bases and J shed 1 base, with 9 bases lying between them. The CDR3 covers 12 residues. Germline CDR1 reads MNHNS; CDR2 reads SASEGT. The CDR3 DNA follows: TGTGCCGTTCAGGGGTCTGGAAACACCATATATTTT. Amino acids: CAVQGSGNTIYF.

The chain joins TRBV27 to TRBJ2-3; possible D gene TRBD1, 5 bases. The CDR3 spans 13 residues. The germline gives CDR1 MNHEY, CDR2 SMNVEV (reference sequence). V lost 7 bases to trimming and J lost 3 bases, with 11 bases between them. The CDR3 nucleotides read TGTGCCAGCATTAGGAAGGGGACAGATACGCAGTATTTT. Translation: CASIRKGTDTQYF.

With respect to this clone: Other DNA sequences in the sample encode the same CDR3. The chain's CDR3 is CAWSVGLSTDTQYF. The CDR3 bases are TGTGCCTGGAGTGTAGGCCTTTCCACAGATACGCAGTATTTT. V usage is TRBV30 and J usage is TRBJ2-3; D gene ambiguous. CDR3 length equals 14 residues. With 0 bases removed from V and 2 bases from J, the gap between germline ends came to 9 bases. The germline V gene has CDR1 GTSNPN and CDR2 SVGIG (reference sequence).

The genes are TRBV28 and TRBJ1-3; 7 nucleotides agree with TRBD1. The CDR3 spans 17 residues. CDR1 and CDR2 from the germline V gene are MDHEN and SYDVKM. V trimming: 3 bases; J trimming: 0 bases; junction bases outside the gene matches: 8. For the CDR3, the DNA is TGTGCCAGCAGTTTTCCGGGACAGAGTTACTCTGGAAACACCATATATTTT. Amino acids: CASSFPGQSYSGNTIYF.

In this sample, this clone turned up a few times. V gene TRBV4-3 combines with J gene TRBJ2-2, with unresolved D. Germline lookup yields CDR1 LGHNA and CDR2 YSLEER. There are 12 residues in the CDR3. The V end was cut by 5 bases, the J end by 4 bases, with 5 bases between. The CDR3 spells CASSGRTGELFF. In DNA, the CDR3 is TGCGCCAGCAGCGGACGCACCGGGGAGCTGTTTTTT.

The CDR3 DNA sequence: TGCGCCAGCAGCCAAGTAGGACTCAGGAACACTGAAGCTTTCTTT. It translates to CASSQVGLRNTEAFF. This chain links TRBV4-1 with TRBJ1-1; D gene uncertain. Germline V gene lookup returns CDR1 MGHRA and CDR2 YSYEKL. The V gene lost 1 base and the J gene lost 1 base, with 10 bases spanning the gap. The CDR3 spans 15 residues.

The chain combines TRBV21-1 with TRBJ2-2; TRBD2 is the table's D call and was not checked against the DNA. TRBV21-1 is listed as a pseudogene. CDR3 size: 15 residues. CDR3 amino acids: CASSKAQRGYGELFF. Written as DNA, the CDR3 is TGTGCCAGCAGCAAAGCCCAGCGGGGGTACGGGGAGCTGTTTTTT.

This chain connects TRBV29-1 to TRBJ2-7; D gene unclear. V was shortened by 6 bases and J by 0 bases, with 12 bases between the two germline ends. The germline V gene encodes CDR1 SQVTM and CDR2 ANQGSEA. This CDR3 spans 13 amino acids. The CDR3 here is CSVVKVPSYEQYF. The CDR3 bases are TGCAGCGTGGTCAAAGTTCCCTCCTACGAGCAGTACTTC.

This clone was picked up one time. The V gene is TRBV5-4, the J gene TRBJ2-7; TRBD1 might be the D (6 bases). Trimming left V 2 bases short and J 6 bases short, with 18 bases between. The CDR3 is 15 amino acids. The germline CDR1 and CDR2 sequences are SGHNT and YYREEE (reference sequence). In DNA form, the CDR3 reads TGTGCCAGCAGCTTACCTACAGGGTACGCGGGCGAGCAGTACTTC. Protein: CASSLPTGYAGEQYF. The entire variable domain, with the rest obtained from reference TRBV5-4 and TRBJ2-7, is as follows: ETGVTQSPTHLIKTRGQQVTLRCSSQSGHNTVSWYQQALGQGPQFIFQYYREEENGRGNFPPRFSGLQFPNYSSELNVNALELDDSALYLCASSLPTGYAGEQYFGPGTRLTVT.

Concerning this clone itself: The junction and the germline gene differ at one end; a read error may be behind it. This chain joins TRBV7-7 and TRBJ2-3; D remains unclear. The CDR3 loop spans 13 amino acids. Germline V CDR1 and CDR2: SSHAT, FNYEAQ (reference sequence). This CDR3 reads CASSFNQADTQYF. The CDR3 coding sequence is TGTGCTAGCAGCTTCAATCAGGCAGATACGCAGTATTTT.

This rearrangement joins TRBV5-1 to TRBJ2-5, with D possibly being TRBD2 (6 bases). Germline CDR1 is SGHRS and CDR2 is YFSETQ. V was cut by 3 bases and J by 5 bases, with 17 bases left in between. CDR3 length equals 15 residues. The CDR3, as DNA: TGCGCCAGCAGCTCTGGACTAAATGAAAAGGAGACCCAGTACTTC. Protein sequence: CASSSGLNEKETQYF.

The CDR3 sequence: CASSPSSKYNEQFF. The CDR3 bases are TGTGCCAGTTCCCCATCTAGCAAATACAATGAGCAGTTCTTC. V gene TRBV6-6 combines with J gene TRBJ2-1; TRBD2 might be the D (5 bases). The germline V gene has CDR1 MNHNY and CDR2 SVGAGI (reference sequence). The V end lost 9 bases, the J end lost 4 bases, and 16 bases lay between the germline ends. The CDR3 runs to 14 residues.

The chain combines TRBV7-2 with TRBJ2-5; 8 bases fit TRBD2. V lost 7 bases to trimming and J lost 3 bases; unmatched junction nucleotides: 19. CDR1 and CDR2 (germline): SGHTA, FQGNSA. CDR3 length: 18 residues. In nucleotides, the CDR3 is TGTGCCAGCACCCAGTGGTCGTTAGCGGGAACAAAAGAAGAGACCCAGTACTTC. This sequence encodes CASTQWSLAGTKEETQYF.

The chain combines TRBV28 with TRBJ1-1; no reliable D call. Germline CDR1 reads MDHEN; CDR2 reads SYDVKM. Trimming stripped 1 base from V and 8 bases from J, with 8 bases between. The CDR3 is 12 residues long. The CDR3 loop reads CASSLFVGEAFF. The CDR3 coding sequence is TGTGCCAGCAGTTTATTCGTAGGGGAAGCTTTCTTT.

V is TRBV2 and J is TRBJ1-1, with a tentative D call TRBD1 (5 bases). CDR3 size: 14 residues. The germline V gene has CDR1 SNHLY and CDR2 FYNNEI. Trimming took off 3 bases at V and 4 bases at J, with 12 bases between the two ends. CDR3 sequence: CASSDRGGGTEAFF. The CDR3, as DNA: TGTGCCAGCAGTGATCGGGGCGGTGGCACTGAAGCTTTCTTT. Using reference TRBV2 and TRBJ1-1 for the parts outside the CDR3, the full variable domain is EPEVTQTPSHQVTQMGQEVILRCVPISNHLYFYWYRQILGQKVEFLVSFYNNEISEKSEIFDDQFSVERPDGSNFTLKIRSTKLEDSAMYFCASSDRGGGTEAFFGQGTRLTVV.

V usage is TRBV28 and J usage is TRBJ2-2; unclear D gene. This CDR3 spans 11 amino acids. V was cut by 5 bases and J by 6 bases, with 4 bases left in between. Looked up from germline, CDR1 is MDHEN and CDR2 is SYDVKM. DNA of the CDR3: TGTGCCAGCAGTCCGGCCGGGGAGCTGTTTTTT. Encoded protein: CASSPAGELFF.

CDR3 nucleotides: TGTGCCAGCAGTGAGGTAGCGGGAGGTACCTACGAGCAGTACTTC. Residues: CASSEVAGGTYEQYF. The genes are TRBV2 and TRBJ2-7; 10 nucleotides align to TRBD2. V was pared by 3 bases and J by 2 bases, with 4 bases of the junction left unmatched. Germline V lookup: CDR1 SNHLY, CDR2 FYNNEI. The CDR3 is 15 residues long.